One sample yielded the 3 T cell receptor beta chains listed below, sequenced in a study of CD8+CD57+ T cells in acquired aplastic anemia. TCR beta VDJ and CDR3 were profiled, and genomic DNA was the template. TCRdb fed the reads into MiXCR, producing one record per CDR3 protein. The table records hundreds of thousands of distinct CDR3 sequences, 65% to 80% of them present only once. The material sequenced was sorted CD4+, CD8+, or CD8+CD57+ T cells (not recorded which) from PBMCs. These TCRs come from a human donor in good health, serving as a control.

This clonotype was counted at least ten times. The CDR3: CASRLRDIWGYTF. CDR3 coding DNA: TGTGCCAGCAGACTCCGGGACATTTGGGGCTACACCTTC. This chain uses TRBV6-1 with TRBJ1-2; D is possibly TRBD1 (6 bases). Germline loops: CDR1 MNHNS, CDR2 SASEGT. This CDR3 spans 13 amino acids. V lost 6 bases and J lost 8, with 16 bases in between.

A word on this clonotype: One junction end disagrees with the germline gene, perhaps due to a read error. This sequence joins TRBV5-5 and TRBJ1-1, with D hard to call. Germline CDR1 is SGHKS and CDR2 is YYEKEE (reference sequence). The CDR3 sequence is 12 residues long. CDR3 nucleotide sequence: TGTGCCATCAGCGTGTATGCCGGGGAAGCTTTCTTT. Translation gives CAISVYAGEAFF.

This clonotype was recorded many times. The rearrangement uses TRBV6-6 and TRBJ1-1, with D unresolved. CDR1 and CDR2 from the germline V gene are MNHNY and SVGAGI (reference sequence). The V end lost 5 bases, the J end lost 5 bases, and 12 bases lay between the germline ends. CDR3 length: 13 residues. CDR3 nucleotides: TGTGCCAGCAGTGATGTAAGGGAAACTGAAGCTTTCTTT. This sequence encodes CASSDVRETEAFF.